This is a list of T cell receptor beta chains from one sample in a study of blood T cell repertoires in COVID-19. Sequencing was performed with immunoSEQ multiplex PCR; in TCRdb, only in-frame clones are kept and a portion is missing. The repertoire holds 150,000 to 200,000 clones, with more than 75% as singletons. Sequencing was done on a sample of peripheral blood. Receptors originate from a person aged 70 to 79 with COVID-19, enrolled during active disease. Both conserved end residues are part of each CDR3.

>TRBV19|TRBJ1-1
CASSMDRVNTEAFF
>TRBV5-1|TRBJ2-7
CASSSYTSTGSYEQYF
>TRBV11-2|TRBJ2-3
CASSLYRALTDTQYF
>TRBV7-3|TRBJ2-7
CASSPGGGSSPLREQYF
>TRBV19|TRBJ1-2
CASSIQGNYGYTF
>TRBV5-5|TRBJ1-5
CASSLGVAGNQPQHF
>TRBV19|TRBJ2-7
CASSRQGGLYEQYF
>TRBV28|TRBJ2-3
CATERGGQLTDTQYF
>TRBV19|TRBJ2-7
CASSIDLKSGTYEQYF
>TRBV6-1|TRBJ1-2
CASNEGHSYGYTF
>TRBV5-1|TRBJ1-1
CASSLAQGRSEAFF
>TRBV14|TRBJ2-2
CASSQRRRTSNTGELFF
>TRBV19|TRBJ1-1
CASSFGQGATEAFF
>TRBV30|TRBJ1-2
CAWRRDRQNYGYTF
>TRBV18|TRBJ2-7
CASSPFDSSYEQYF
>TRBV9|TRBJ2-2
CASSVELAGGPGTGELFF
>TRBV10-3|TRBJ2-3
CAISKGLAEDTQYF
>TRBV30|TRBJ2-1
CAWKRVSWDRGYNEQFF
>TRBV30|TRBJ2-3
CAWNQGLASDTQYF
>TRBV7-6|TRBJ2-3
CASSLVGSMSTDTQYF
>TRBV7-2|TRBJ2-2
CASSLSGDPRRDTGELFF
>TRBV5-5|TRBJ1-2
CASSPEVVTHYGYTF
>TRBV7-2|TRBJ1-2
CASSTPQGSNGYTF
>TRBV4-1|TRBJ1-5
CASSQALAGGNQPQHF
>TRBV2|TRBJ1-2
CASSRGTPKGYTF
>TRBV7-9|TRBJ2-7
CASSAPPQGTYEQYF
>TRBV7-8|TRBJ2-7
CASSPRDRGYEQYF
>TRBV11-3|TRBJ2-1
CASSLGASGSFNEQFF
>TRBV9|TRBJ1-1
CASSVRMVEGNTEAFF
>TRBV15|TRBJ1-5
CATSRDMRVSVLQPQHF